The clone carrying this T cell receptor (beta chain) has just a few counts. A Seattle source enrolled patients during active infection and followed them longitudinally. As processed by the authors: Counts of nucleated cells, estimated from reference gene primer amplification, were obtained. Using immunoSEQ multiplex PCR, the repertoire was profiled, and TCRdb retains in-frame clones only, with some absent. From that table come the V and J calls and clone size; the DNA was used to work out D and trimming. The sample carries hundreds of thousands of clones, roughly 89% recorded once. The data derive from a study of blood T cell repertoires in COVID-19. Study information: Acute and convalescent COVID-19 samples came from the United States, Italy and Spain. The cDNA or gDNA used as material had been derived from T cells, B-cell-depleted T cells, or PBMCs.

From germline, CDR1 is MNHEY and CDR2 SVGEGT. V was shortened by 5 bases and J by 7 bases, with 14 bases between the two germline ends. The CDR3 extends over 14 amino acids. V usage is TRBV6-2 or TRBV6-3 and J usage is TRBJ2-2; TRBD2 is a possible D gene (5 bases). The clonotype originates from a woman in her thirties with COVID-19, enrolled during active disease. The sample taken for sequencing was peripheral blood. The DNA of the CDR3 is TGTGCCAGCAGTGGTAGCGTTAGTATCGGGGAGCTGTTTTTT. Its protein is CASSGSVSIGELFF.